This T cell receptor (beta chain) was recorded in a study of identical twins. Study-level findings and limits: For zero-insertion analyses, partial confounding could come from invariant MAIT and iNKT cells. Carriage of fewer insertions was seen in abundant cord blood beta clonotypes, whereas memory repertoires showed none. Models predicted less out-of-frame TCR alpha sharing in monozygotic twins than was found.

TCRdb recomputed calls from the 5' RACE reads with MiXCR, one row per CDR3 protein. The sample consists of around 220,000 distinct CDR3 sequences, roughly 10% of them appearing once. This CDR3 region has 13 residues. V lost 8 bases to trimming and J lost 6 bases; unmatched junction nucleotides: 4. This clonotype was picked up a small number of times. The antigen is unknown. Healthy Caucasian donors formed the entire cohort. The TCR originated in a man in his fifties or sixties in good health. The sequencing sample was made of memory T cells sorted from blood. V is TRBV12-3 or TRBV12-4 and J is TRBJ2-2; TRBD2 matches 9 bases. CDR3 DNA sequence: TGTGCCAGCGGGACTAGCTCCCCCGGGGAGCTGTTTTTT. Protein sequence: CASGTSSPGELFF.